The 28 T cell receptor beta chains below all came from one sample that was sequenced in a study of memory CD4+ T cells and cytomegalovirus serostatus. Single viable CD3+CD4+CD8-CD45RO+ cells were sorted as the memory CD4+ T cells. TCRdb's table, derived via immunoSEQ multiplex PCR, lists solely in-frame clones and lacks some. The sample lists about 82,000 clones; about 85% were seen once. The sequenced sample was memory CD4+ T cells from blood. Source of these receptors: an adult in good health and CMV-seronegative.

The DNA of the CDR3 is TGCGCCAGCAGCCCGGAACCGGGACAGGGGGGTTACGAGCAGTACTTC. Its translation: CASSPEPGQGGYEQYF. The J gene is TRBJ2-7, the V gene TRBV5-1; 11 bases are a match to TRBD1. CDR3 length equals 16 residues. The V gene end was trimmed by 4 bases and the J gene end by 4 bases; junction bases not matched to a gene: 10. Germline loops: CDR1 SGHRS, CDR2 YFSETQ.

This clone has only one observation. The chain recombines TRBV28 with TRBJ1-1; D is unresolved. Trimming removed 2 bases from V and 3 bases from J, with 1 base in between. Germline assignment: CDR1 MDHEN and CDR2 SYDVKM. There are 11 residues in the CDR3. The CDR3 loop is CASSLHTEAFF. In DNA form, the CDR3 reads TGTGCCAGCAGTTTACACACTGAAGCTTTCTTT.

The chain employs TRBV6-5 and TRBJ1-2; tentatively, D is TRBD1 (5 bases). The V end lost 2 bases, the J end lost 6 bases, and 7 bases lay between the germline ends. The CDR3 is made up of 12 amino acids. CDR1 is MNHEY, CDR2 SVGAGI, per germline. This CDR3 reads CASSYRGNGYTF. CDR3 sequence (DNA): TGTGCCAGCAGTTACAGGGGAAATGGCTACACCTTC.

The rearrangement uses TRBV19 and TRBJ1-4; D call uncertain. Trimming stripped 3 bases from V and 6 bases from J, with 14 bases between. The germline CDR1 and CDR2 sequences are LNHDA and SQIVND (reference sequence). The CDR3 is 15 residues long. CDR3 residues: CASSMVDLGYEKLFF. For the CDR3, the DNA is TGTGCCAGTAGTATGGTAGACTTGGGTTATGAAAAACTGTTTTTT.

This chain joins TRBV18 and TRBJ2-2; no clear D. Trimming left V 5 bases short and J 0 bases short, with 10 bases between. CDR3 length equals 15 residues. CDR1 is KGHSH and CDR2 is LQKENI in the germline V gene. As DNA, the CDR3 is TGTGCCAGCTCAAGAGACACGCCGAACACCGGGGAGCTGTTTTTT. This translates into CASSRDTPNTGELFF.

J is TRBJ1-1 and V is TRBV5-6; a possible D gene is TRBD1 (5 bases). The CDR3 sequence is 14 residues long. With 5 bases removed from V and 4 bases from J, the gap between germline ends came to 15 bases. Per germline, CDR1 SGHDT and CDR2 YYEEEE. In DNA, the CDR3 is TGTGCCAGCAGTGCAGGGTTCGTGGGCACTGAAGCTTTCTTT. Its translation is CASSAGFVGTEAFF.

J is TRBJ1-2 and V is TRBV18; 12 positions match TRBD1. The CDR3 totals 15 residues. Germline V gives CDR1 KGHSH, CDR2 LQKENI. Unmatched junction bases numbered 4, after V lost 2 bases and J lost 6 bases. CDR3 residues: CASSPGTGGKNGYTF. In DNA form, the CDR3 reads TGTGCCAGCTCACCAGGGACAGGGGGCAAGAATGGCTACACCTTC. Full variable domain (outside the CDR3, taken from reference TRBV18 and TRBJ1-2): NAGVMQNPRHLVRRRGQEARLRCSPMKGHSHVYWYRQLPEEGLKFMVYLQKENIIDESGMPKERFSAEFPKEGPSILRIQQVVRGDSAAYFCASSPGTGGKNGYTFGSGTRLTVV.

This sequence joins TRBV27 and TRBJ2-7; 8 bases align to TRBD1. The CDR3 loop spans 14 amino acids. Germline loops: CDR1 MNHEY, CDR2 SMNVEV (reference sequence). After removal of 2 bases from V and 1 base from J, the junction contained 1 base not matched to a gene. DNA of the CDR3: TGTGCCAGCAGTTTACAGGGGGCATCCTACGAGCAGTACTTC. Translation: CASSLQGASYEQYF.

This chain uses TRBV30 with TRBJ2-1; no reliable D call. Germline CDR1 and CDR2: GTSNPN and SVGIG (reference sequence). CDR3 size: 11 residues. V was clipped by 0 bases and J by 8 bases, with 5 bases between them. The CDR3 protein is CAWSVQDEQFF. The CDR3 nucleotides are TGTGCCTGGAGTGTTCAAGATGAGCAGTTCTTC.

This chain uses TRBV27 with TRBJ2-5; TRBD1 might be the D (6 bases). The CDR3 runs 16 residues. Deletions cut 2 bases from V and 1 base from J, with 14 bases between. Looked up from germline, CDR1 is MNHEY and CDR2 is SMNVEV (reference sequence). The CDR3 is CASSLLGMGAQETQYF. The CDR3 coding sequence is TGTGCCAGCAGTTTACTGGGTATGGGGGCCCAAGAGACCCAGTACTTC.

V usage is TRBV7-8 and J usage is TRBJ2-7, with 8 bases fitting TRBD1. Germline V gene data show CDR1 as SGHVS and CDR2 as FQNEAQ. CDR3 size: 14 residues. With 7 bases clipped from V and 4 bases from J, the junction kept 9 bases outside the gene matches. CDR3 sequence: CASMGQGASYEQYF. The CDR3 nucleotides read TGTGCCAGCATGGGGCAGGGGGCTTCTTACGAGCAGTACTTC. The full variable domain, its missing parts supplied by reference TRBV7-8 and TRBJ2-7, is GAGVSQSPRYKVAKRGQDVALRCDPISGHVSLFWYQQALGQGPEFLTYFQNEAQLDKSGLPSDRFFAERPEGSVSTLKIQRTQQEDSAVYLCASMGQGASYEQYFGPGTRLTVT.

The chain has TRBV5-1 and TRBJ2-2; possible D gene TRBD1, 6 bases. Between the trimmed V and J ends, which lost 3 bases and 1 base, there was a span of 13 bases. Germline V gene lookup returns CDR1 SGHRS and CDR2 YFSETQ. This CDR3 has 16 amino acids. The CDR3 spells CASSWVGTLNTGELFF. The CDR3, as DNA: TGCGCCAGCAGCTGGGTTGGGACACTGAACACCGGGGAGCTGTTTTTT.

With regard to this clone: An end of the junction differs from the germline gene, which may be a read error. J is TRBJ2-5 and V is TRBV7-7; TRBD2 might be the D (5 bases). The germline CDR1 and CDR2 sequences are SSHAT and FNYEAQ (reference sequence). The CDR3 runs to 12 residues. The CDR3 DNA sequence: TGTGCTAGCAGCTCACTAGGAGAGACCCAGTACTTC. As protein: CASSSLGETQYF.

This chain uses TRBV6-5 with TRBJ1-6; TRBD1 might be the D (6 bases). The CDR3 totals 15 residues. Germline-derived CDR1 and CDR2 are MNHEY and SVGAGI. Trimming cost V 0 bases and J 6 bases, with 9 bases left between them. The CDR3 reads CASSYSGRGNSPLHF. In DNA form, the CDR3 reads TGTGCCAGCAGTTACTCGGGCAGGGGTAATTCACCCCTCCACTTT.

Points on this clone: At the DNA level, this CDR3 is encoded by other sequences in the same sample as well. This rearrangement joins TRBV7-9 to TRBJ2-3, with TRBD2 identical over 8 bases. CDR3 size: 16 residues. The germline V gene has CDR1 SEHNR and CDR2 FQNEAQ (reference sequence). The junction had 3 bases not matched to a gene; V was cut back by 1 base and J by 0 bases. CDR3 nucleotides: TGTGCCAGCAGCTTAGGAGCTAGCGGGAGCACAGATACGCAGTATTTT. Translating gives CASSLGASGSTDTQYF.

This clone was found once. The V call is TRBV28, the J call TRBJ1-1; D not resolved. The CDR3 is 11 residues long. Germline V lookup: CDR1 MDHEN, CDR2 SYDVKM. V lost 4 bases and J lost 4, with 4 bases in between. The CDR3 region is CASSSTTEAFF. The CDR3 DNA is TGTGCCAGCAGTTCAACCACTGAAGCTTTCTTT.

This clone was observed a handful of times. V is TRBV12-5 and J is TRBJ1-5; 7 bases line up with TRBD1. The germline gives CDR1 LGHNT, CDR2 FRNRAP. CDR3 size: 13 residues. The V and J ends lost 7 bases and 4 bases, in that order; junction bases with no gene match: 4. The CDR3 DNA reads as TGTGCTAGTGCCACACAGGGGAATCAGCCCCAGCATTTT. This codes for CASATQGNQPQHF.

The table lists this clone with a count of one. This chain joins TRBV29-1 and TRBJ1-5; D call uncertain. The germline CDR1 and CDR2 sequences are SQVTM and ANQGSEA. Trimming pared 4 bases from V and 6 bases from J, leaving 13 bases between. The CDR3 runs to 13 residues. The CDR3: CSVGDIAGQPQHF. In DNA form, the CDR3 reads TGCAGCGTTGGGGATATCGCCGGTCAGCCCCAGCATTTT. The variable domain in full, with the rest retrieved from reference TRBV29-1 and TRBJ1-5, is SAVISQKPSRDICQRGTSLTIQCQVDSQVTMMFWYRQQPGQSLTLIATANQGSEATYESGFVIDKFPISRPNLTFSTLTVSNMSPEDSSIYLCSVGDIAGQPQHFGDGTRLSIL.

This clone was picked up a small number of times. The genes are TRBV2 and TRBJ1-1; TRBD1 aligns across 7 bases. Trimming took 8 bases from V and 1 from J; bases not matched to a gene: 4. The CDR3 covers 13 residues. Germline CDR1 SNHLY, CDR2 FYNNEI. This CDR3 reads CASSGQKNTEAFF. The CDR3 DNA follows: TGTGCCAGCTCGGGACAGAAGAACACTGAAGCTTTCTTT.

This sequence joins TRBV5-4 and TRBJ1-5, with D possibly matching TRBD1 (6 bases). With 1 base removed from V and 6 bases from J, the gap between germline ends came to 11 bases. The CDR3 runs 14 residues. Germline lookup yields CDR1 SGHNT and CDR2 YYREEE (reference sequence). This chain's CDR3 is CASSLSGVGQPQHF. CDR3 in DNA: TGTGCCAGCAGCTTGTCAGGGGTCGGTCAGCCCCAGCATTTT.

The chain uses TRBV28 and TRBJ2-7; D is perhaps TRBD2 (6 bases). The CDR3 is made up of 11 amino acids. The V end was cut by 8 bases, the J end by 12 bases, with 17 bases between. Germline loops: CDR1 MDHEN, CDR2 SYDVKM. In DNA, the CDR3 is TGTGCCAGCCGGGAGTTCCAAGAGTGGTACTTC. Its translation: CASREFQEWYF.

As DNA, the CDR3 is TGTGCCAGTAGTATCGTGGCAGGGAGACCCTACGAGCAGTACTTC. Protein: CASSIVAGRPYEQYF. The rearrangement uses TRBV19 and TRBJ2-7, with D perhaps TRBD1 or TRBD2 (5 bases each). Germline CDR1 is LNHDA and CDR2 is SQIVND (reference sequence). CDR3 size: 15 residues. The ends were cut back, 3 bases at V and 2 bases at J, with 14 bases in the middle.

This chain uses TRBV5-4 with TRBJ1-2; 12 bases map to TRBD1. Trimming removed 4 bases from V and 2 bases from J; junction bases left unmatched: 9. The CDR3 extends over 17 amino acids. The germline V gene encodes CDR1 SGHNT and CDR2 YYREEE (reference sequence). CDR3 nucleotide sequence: TGTGCCAGCAGCCGGGGACAGGGGGCAGGGGGGAACTATGGCTACACCTTC. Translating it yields CASSRGQGAGGNYGYTF.

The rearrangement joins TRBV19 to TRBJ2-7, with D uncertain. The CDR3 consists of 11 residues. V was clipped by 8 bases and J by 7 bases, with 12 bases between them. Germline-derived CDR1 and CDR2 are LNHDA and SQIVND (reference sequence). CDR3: CASSAAQEQYF. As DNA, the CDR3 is TGTGCCAGTTCCGCCGCGCAGGAGCAGTACTTC.

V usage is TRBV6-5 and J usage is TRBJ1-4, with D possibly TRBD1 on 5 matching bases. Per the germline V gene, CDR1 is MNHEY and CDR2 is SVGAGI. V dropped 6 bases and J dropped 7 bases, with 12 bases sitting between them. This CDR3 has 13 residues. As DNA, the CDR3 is TGTGCCAGCAGCCGGCAGGGTGCTGAAAAACTGTTTTTT. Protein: CASSRQGAEKLFF.

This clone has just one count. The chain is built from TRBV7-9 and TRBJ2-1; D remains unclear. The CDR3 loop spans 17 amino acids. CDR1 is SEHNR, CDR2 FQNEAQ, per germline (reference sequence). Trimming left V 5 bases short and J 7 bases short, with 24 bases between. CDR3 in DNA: TGTGCCAGCAGCCCGAACCGACGAGAGCCTTCATCGAATGAGCAGTTCTTC. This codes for CASSPNRREPSSNEQFF.

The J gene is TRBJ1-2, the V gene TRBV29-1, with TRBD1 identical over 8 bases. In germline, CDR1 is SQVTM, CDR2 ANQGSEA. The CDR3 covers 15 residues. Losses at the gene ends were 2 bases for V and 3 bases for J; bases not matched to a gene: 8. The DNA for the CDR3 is TGCAGCGTTGAAAGGCGTGGACAGGGTGACTATGGCTACACCTTC. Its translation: CSVERRGQGDYGYTF.

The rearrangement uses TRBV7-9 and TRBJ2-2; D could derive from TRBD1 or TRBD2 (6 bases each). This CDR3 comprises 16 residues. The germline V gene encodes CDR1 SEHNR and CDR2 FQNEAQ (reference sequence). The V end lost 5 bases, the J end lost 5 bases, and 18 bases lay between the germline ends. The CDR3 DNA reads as TGTGCCAGCAGCAGGCTTCGGGGGCGTCGGACCGGGGAGCTGTTTTTT. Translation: CASSRLRGRRTGELFF.